This TCR beta chain was found in a study of beta chain features in type 1 diabetes listed by TCRdb under 2018. At the level of the whole study: Mean age, gender distribution, total cell number and subset yield did not differ between patients and healthy donors. Across all samples, 107,917,701 sorted cells were examined, and cell number per subset correlated strongly with RNA yield. The study compared TCRB repertoires of sorted circulating CD4+ T cell subsets between recently diagnosed type 1 diabetes patients and matched healthy donors. Regulatory and stem cell-like memory subsets were isolated from only 8 patients and about eight healthy donors, whereas naive and central memory subsets came from all 30 or so donors. What the work shows at the level of the full study, not this receptor alone: HLA sub-analyses involved small numbers of individuals, so any influence of HLA type on TCRB rearrangement remained unresolved. At VDJ recombination sites, type 1 diabetes patients had fewer insertions and more deleted nucleotides, which implies abnormalities in thymic rearrangement. Because cDNA rather than genomic DNA was sequenced, highly expressing activated cells could have been over-represented, although no difference in activation and CD3 levels was found between groups. Type 1 diabetes patients showed a moderate but significant shortening of TCRB CDR3 length in all four CD4+ subsets. Shorter templates might have been favored by PCR, but patient and control samples were amplified and corrected together, so both groups would have been affected equally by any skew. Naive, central memory and regulatory TCRB repertoires appeared to be more alike among patients than among healthy donors.

A single peripheral blood draw of approximately 100 mL on average was collected from each donor into heparinised tubes. A BD FACSAria II and a panel including CD45RO, CCR7, CD25, CD127, CD95 and CD27 were used to sort naive, central memory, regulatory and stem cell-like memory CD4+ T cells. Every sorted population had a purity above 98%. PBMCs were isolated immediately by Lymphoprep density gradient centrifugation and stained directly without culture. So that batch effects would be minimized, each experiment stained and sorted samples in pairs, pairing one healthy donor with one patient. The entire amount of isolated RNA was reverse transcribed using the High Capacity cDNA Reverse Transcription Kit, so the sequenced TCRB transcripts were expressed ones. Deep immunoSEQ sequencing was performed on naive, central memory and regulatory T cell samples, with an average of around 3.5 million total reads per sample. Sorted cells were lysed in RLT buffer, and RNA was extracted using DNase-treated RNeasy Micro or Mini kits according to cell number. Each cell subset was processed separately to prevent cross-contamination, with patient and healthy donor samples processed together. TCRB sequences were amplified from cDNA with the immunoSEQ multiplex PCR, producing 87-bp fragments spanning the CDR3 region. Sequencing of the amplicons was performed on the Illumina HiSeq platform. Under the source paper's analysis protocol: Synthetic template baselines were used to correct PCR bias computationally, reads within Hamming distance 2 were collapsed, and singletons that could not be merged were discarded. Reads were aligned against IMGT so that V, D and J genes, CDR3 length and insertions or deletions at six rearrangement sites could be assigned. Within each subset, clonotype counts were normalized to sorted cell number, and only after that were true diversity and Gini coefficients computed with the tcR R package. The overlap coefficient, calculated on TCRB nucleotide sequences, was used to measure repertoire sharing. TCRdb carries this immuneACCESS record with in-frame sequences only. Its versions omit some clonotypes, under half of them owing to an unresolved V gene in the studies checked, with the rest unexplained. That table furnishes V, J and clone size, whereas the DNA furnished D and trimming. The table for this sample lists 300,000 to 350,000 clones; 8% of them were counted only once. 0.44% of the sample is in the top ten clones.

For this clone: Its antigen remains undetermined. No per-base quality is available; no much larger clone lies one base away.

The TCR comes from a woman aged 18-30 years in good health. The specimen sequenced was central memory CD4+ T cells from blood.

The CDR3 here reads CASSQNTDTQYF. The sequenced DNA: TGTGCCAGCAGCCAAAACACAGATACGCAGTATTTT. The rearranged chain carries TRBV5-8 and TRBJ2-3, with no confident D gene call. The CDR3 sequence holds 12 residues, the cysteine and phenylalanine included. Only the CDR3 DNA stays, 36 bases, in frame from base 1. For CDR1 and CDR2, the germline V gene lists SGHTS and YDEGEE. V is cut by 4 bases and J by 2 bases, and the space between the germline ends is 5 bases.